The following is a T cell receptor beta chain sequence with its context. There is no known antigen for this receptor. The record has no base qualities; no much larger clone is one base away. TCRbeta CDR3 regions were amplified from genomic DNA using the immunoSEQ Assay, a bias-controlled multiplex PCR. The paper's data handling went like this. The number of nucleated cells in each sample was estimated by amplification of reference gene primers within the assay. To quantify the absolute abundance of each unique TCRbeta CDR3 rearrangement, sequence reads were collapsed and filtered. For each sample, productive Simpson clonality was calculated by taking the square root of Simpson's diversity index across productive rearrangements. TCRdb carries this immuneACCESS record with in-frame sequences only. Its versions omit some clonotypes, under half of them owing to an unresolved V gene in the studies checked, with the rest unexplained. V, J and clone size were drawn from that table, and D and trimming were deduced from the DNA. The sample contains 150,000 to 250,000 clones, roughly 77% of them found a single time. The ten largest make up approximately 5.9% of the sample.

The data stem from a study of blood T cell repertoires in COVID-19 (dated by TCRdb to the early 2020s). Regarding the complete study: Samples from collaborators originated in the United States, Italy and Spain and spanned both the acute and convalescent phases of COVID-19. The material from the prospective study consisted of cDNA or gDNA derived from T cells, B-cell-depleted T cells, or PBMCs. Subjects who had been exposed to COVID-19, were actively infected with it, or had recovered from it provided the deeply sampled blood TCRbeta repertoires that made up the dataset. The repertoires were released in a freely available public database intended as a resource for research on the immune response to SARS-CoV-2. Samples came from the ongoing ImmuneRACE study (first 160 participants) plus 1,254 subjects from 6 global collaborators. Sample metadata almost always included a de-identified subject ID, COVID-19 status, age in years and sex. Where available, HLA class I and class II types were taken from metadata supplied by the sample provider and were not determined by assay-based typing.

One collaborating source in Seattle enrolled patients while the patients were actively infected and followed the patients over time throughout the course of disease. Whole blood was collected in K2EDTA tubes by collaborating institutions according to the institutions' own protocols. For TCRbeta analysis, collaborator samples were shipped as frozen whole blood, as isolated PBMCs, or as DNA extracted from either sample type. Overall results and qualifications from the work: How much clinical and demographic metadata was included differed by source and by participant, and the metadata was provided uncurated.

Sequencing was carried out using peripheral blood. The TCR originated in a woman between 40 and 55 years old with COVID-19, enrolled during active disease.

The DNA sequence is TGCGCCAGCAAGTCGGGGGCAGGGGGTACAGATACGCAGTATTTT. Its coded protein is CASKSGAGGTDTQYF. This sequence uses TRBV5-1 and TRBJ2-3; TRBD1 is perhaps the D gene, given 7 matching bases. V sheds 6 bases and J sheds 3 bases, leaving 17 bases between their ends. CDR1 and CDR2 (SGHRS, YFSETQ) derive from the germline V gene. The CDR3 numbers 15 residues from cysteine through phenylalanine. CDR3 DNA is the only sequence kept; it has 45 bases, read in frame from the first base.